This paragraph reports one T cell receptor (beta chain). This same CDR3 is encoded by further DNA sequences in the sample. PCR used 60 Vbeta primers and 13 Jbeta primers. Sequencing was performed with immunoSEQ multiplex PCR; in TCRdb, only in-frame clones are kept and a portion is missing. The sample holds fewer than 200,000 clones; 81% are singletons and the top ten take 4% to 5%. This sample stems from a study of cytomegalovirus exposure and HLA in healthy donors. The sequenced material came from PBMCs. This TCR was sampled from a woman in her late teens or twenties in good health and CMV-seropositive.

CDR3 DNA sequence: TGTGCCAGCAGACCAGGGGGCGCGGGGACTGAAGCTTTCTTT. It is translated as CASRPGGAGTEAFF. The chain links TRBV6-5 to TRBJ1-1; 8 bases line up with TRBD1. V was pared by 6 bases and J by 5 bases, with 8 bases of the junction left unmatched. Germline V gene data show CDR1 as MNHEY and CDR2 as SVGAGI. The CDR3 loop spans 14 amino acids.